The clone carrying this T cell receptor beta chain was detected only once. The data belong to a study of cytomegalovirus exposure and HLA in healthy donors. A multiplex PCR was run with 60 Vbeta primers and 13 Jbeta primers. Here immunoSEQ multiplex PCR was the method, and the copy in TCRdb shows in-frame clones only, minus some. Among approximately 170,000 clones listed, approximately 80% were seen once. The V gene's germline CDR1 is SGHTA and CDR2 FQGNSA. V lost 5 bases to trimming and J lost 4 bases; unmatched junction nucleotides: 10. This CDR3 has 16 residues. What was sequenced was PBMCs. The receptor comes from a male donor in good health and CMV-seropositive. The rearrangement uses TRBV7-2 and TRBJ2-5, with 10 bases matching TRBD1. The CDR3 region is CASSPTTGGVRETQYF. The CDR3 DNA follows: TGTGCCAGCAGCCCGACGACAGGGGGCGTGAGAGAGACCCAGTACTTC.